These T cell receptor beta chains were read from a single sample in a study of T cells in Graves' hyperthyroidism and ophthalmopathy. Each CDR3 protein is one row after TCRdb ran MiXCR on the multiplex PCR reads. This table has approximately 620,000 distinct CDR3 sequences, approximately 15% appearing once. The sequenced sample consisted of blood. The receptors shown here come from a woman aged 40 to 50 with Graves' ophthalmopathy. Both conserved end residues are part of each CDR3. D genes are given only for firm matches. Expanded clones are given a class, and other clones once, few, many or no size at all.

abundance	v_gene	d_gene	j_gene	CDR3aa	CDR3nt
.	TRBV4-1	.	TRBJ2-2	CASSQDYRDTGELFF	TGCGCCAGCAGCCAAGACTACAGGGACACCGGGGAGCTGTTTTTT
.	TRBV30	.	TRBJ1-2	CAWSSGGKGYTF	TGTGCCTGGAGTTCCGGGGGTAAAGGCTACACCTTC
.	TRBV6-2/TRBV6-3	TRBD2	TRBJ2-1	CASSYLASGIREQFF	TGTGCCAGCAGTTATCTGGCTAGCGGGATAAGGGAGCAGTTCTTC
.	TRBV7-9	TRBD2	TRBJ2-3	CASSPIGTSGITDTQYF	TGTGCCAGCAGCCCTATCGGGACTAGCGGGATCACAGATACGCAGTATTTT
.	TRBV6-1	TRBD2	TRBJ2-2	CASSGAGGDRNTGELFF	TGTGCCAGCAGTGGTGCGGGGGGAGACCGGAACACCGGGGAGCTGTTTTTT
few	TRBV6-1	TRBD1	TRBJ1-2	CASSSTGGTVGYTF	TGTGCCAGCAGTTCTACAGGGGGCACGGTTGGCTACACCTTC
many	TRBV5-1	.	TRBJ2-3	CASSLEQPEGDTQYF	TGCGCCAGCAGCTTGGAACAGCCAGAGGGAGATACGCAGTATTTT
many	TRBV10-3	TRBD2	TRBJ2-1	CAISVGTTTRMDNEQFF	TGTGCCATCAGTGTAGGGACTACGACCCGAATGGACAATGAGCAGTTCTTC
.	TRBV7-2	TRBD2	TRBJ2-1	CASRQTGTSGRSKQFF	TGTGCCAGCAGACAGACCGGGACTAGCGGGAGGTCTAAGCAGTTCTTC
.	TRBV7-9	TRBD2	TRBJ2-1	CASSLSSGSPEQFF	TGTGCCAGCAGCTTGAGTAGCGGGAGCCCTGAGCAGTTCTTC
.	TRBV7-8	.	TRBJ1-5	CACSGDGGWGHQPQHF	TGTGCCTGCAGCGGAGATGGGGGGTGGGGGCATCAGCCCCAGCATTTT
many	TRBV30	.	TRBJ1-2	CAWRRREDGYTF	TGTGCCTGGAGGCGACGGGAAGATGGCTACACCTTC
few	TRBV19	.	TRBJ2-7	CASSIPTTLYEQYF	TGTGCCAGTAGTATCCCCACAACCCTCTACGAGCAGTACTTC
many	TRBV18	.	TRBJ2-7	CASSPLKTSDEQYF	TGTGCCAGCTCACCACTGAAGACATCCGACGAGCAGTACTTC
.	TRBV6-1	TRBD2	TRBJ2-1	CASSPRTSGRNEQFF	TGTGCCAGCAGCCCGCGGACTAGCGGGAGGAATGAGCAGTTCTTC
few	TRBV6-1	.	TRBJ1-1	CASSDYLYVGTGPSAFF	TGTGCCAGCAGTGATTATCTGTATGTGGGGACGGGTCCGTCGGCTTTCTTT
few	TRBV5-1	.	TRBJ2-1	CASSVPLRDQNYNEQFF	TGCGCCAGCAGCGTGCCATTGCGGGATCAAAACTACAATGAGCAGTTCTTC
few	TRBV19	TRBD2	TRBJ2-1	CASSMYSGRINNEQFF	TGTGCCAGTAGTATGTATAGCGGGAGGATAAACAATGAGCAGTTCTTC
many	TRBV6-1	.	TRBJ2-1	CASSEGGEVYNEQFF	TGTGCCAGCAGTGAAGGGGGGGAGGTCTACAATGAGCAGTTCTTC
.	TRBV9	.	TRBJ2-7	CASNRGLGGQYEQYF	TGTGCCAGCAATAGGGGTCTAGGGGGGCAATACGAGCAGTACTTC
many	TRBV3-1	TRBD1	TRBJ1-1	CASSQGQGARTEAFF	TGTGCCAGCAGCCAAGGACAGGGGGCGCGCACTGAAGCTTTCTTT
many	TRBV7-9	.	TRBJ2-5	CASSSTTGFQETQYF	TGTGCCAGCAGCTCTACCACAGGGTTCCAAGAGACCCAGTACTTC
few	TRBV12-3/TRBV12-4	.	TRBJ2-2	CASIRDIDLGGELFF	TGTGCCAGCATTAGGGACATCGACCTGGGTGGGGAGCTGTTTTTT
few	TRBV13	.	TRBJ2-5	CASSLGSNQETQYF	TGTGCCAGCAGCTTAGGGAGTAACCAAGAGACCCAGTACTTC